This T cell receptor beta chain was profiled in a study of vaccination effects on CD4 cells after COVID-19. About the research overall: Participants got two doses of BNT162b2 or mRNA-1273 vaccine. Study-level findings and limits: There was marked clonal contraction among infection- and vaccine-induced clones late after vaccination.

Expansion of antigen-specific CD4+ T cells with viral peptide pools was carried out by the ViraFEST assay before sequencing. With more than 9 days of culture completed, CD4+ T cells were isolated. Nucleocapsid antibodies stayed negative before and after vaccination, showing no earlier SARS-CoV-2 infection. After approximately 2 million PBMC were placed in each well, they were cultured with roughly 11 IU/ml IL-2 and roughly 10 ug/ml peptides. Fresh IL-2-containing medium replaced half the medium on days 3 and 7. Generated by immunoSEQ multiplex PCR, the TCRdb table keeps only in-frame clones and is missing some. The sample records tens of thousands of clones, 76% being singletons. Trimming left V 0 bases short and J 9 bases short, with 6 bases between. This CDR3 spans 13 amino acids. CDR1 is WNHNN and CDR2 is SYGVQD in the germline V gene (reference sequence). Points on this clone: Its antigen is unidentified.

The chain links TRBV10-1 to TRBJ1-6; D gene ambiguous. The receptor was isolated from a human donor who received a COVID-19 vaccine. This sample comprised CD4+ T cells from PBMCs cultured with HCoV-NL63 spike peptides, obtained before COVID-19 vaccination. The DNA of the CDR3 is TGCGCCAGCAGTGAGTCGATCACTTCACCCCTCCACTTT. This sequence encodes CASSESITSPLHF.